This record concerns one TCR beta chain sequence. The record originates from a study of blood T cell repertoires in COVID-19. In the original workflow: Nucleated cell number was recorded as an estimate derived from reference gene primer amplification. TCRdb keeps only in-frame clones here, not all; method: immunoSEQ multiplex PCR. The V and J calls and clone size are taken from that table; D and trimming were inferred from the DNA. The profile covers approximately 260,000 clones, with 80% to 85% appearing a single time and about 3.4% taken by the ten largest. This CDR3 comprises 14 residues. Between the trimmed V and J ends, which lost 0 bases and 4 bases, there was a span of 11 bases. Germline CDR1 reads SGHRS; CDR2 reads YFSETQ.

The chain links TRBV5-1 to TRBJ2-7; possible D gene TRBD1, 5 bases. This clonotype was sampled from a man in his fifties or sixties who had recovered from COVID-19. The sample comprised PBMCs or T cells enriched from blood (not recorded which). CDR3 DNA sequence: TGCGCCAGCAGCTTGGGAAGGGGAAATTACGAGCAGTACTTC. This sequence encodes CASSLGRGNYEQYF.